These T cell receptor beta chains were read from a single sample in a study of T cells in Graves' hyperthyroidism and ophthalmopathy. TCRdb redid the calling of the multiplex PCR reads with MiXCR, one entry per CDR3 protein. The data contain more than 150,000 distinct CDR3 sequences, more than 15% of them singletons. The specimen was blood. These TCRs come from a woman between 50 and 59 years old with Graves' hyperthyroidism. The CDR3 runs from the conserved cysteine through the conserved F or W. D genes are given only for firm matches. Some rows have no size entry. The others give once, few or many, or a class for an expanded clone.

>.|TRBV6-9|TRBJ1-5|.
TGTGCCAGCAGTTACGGGGTCGGTTCAACCCAGCATTTT
CASSYGVGSTQHF
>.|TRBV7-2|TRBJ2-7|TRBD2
TGTGCCAGCAGCTCCCCAGCGGGAGGTGGGATGGTGCACTACGAGCAGTACTTC
CASSSPAGGGMVHYEQYF
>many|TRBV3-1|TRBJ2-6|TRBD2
TGTGCCAGCAGCCAACCCTCGGGGGGGTTCCTCTCTGGGGCCAACGTCCTGACTTTC
CASSQPSGGFLSGANVLTF
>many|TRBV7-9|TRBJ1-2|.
TGTGCCAGCAGCTTAGCCGGGGATCCAGGCTATGGCTACACCTTC
CASSLAGDPGYGYTF
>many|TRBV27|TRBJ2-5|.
TGTGCCAGCAGTTTATGGCAGGGAAAGAAAGAGACCCAGTACTTC
CASSLWQGKKETQYF
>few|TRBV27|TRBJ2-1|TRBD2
TGTGCCAGCAGCTTAGCGGGACTAGCGGGGCCCCAAGGGTACAATGAGCAGTTCTTC
CASSLAGLAGPQGYNEQFF
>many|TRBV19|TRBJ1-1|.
TGTGCCAGTAGTATAGTCGAGGGAGGGACTGAAGCTTTCTTT
CASSIVEGGTEAFF
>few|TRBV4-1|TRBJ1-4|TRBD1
TGCGCCAGCAGCCAAGGGGCACAGGGGGCTAGGAAACTGTTTTTT
CASSQGAQGARKLFF
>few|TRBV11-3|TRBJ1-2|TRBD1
TGTGCCAGCAGCCAAGAGCCCCCGGCCAGGGGGCCCCACTATGGCTACACCTTC
CASSQEPPARGPHYGYTF
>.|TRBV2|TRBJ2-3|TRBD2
TGTGCCAGCAGGGAGCGGGAGGGCACAGATACGCAGTATTTT
CASREREGTDTQYF
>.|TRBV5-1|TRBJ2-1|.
TGCGCCTCTAAGGGCAGGACCTCGGGCAATGAGCAGTTCTTC
CASKGRTSGNEQFF
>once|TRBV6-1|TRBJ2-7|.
TGTGCCAGCAGGCCCCTCGGGGGTGGGTCCTACGAGCAGTACTTC
CASRPLGGGSYEQYF
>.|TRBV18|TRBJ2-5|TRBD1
TGTGCCAGCTCACCAACCCTCCTTGGGACAGACGGGGAGACCCAGTACTTC
CASSPTLLGTDGETQYF
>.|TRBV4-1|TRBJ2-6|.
TGCGCCAGCAGCCAAGCTCGGGGTCTGAGCTCTGGGGCCAACGTCCTGACTTTC
CASSQARGLSSGANVLTF
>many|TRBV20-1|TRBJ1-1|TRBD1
TGCAGTGCTTATCCCGACAGGGTGAACACTGAAGCTTTCTTT
CSAYPDRVNTEAFF
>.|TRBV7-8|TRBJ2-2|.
TGTGCCAGCAGCTCTAGGGGGGCAGGGGGCACCGGGGAGCTGTTTTTT
CASSSRGAGGTGELFF
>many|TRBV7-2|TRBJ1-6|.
TGTGCCAGCAGCAATAAAACAGGGAGCAGAAATTCACCCCTCCACTTT
CASSNKTGSRNSPLHF
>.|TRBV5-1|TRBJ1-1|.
TGCGCCAGCAGCTTGAGTAGGGACACTGTAGCTTTCTTT
CASSLSRDTVAFF
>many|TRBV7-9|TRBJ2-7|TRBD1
TGTGCCAGCAGCCCTCGACAGGGCTACGAGCAGTACTTC
CASSPRQGYEQYF
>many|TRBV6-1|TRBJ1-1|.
TGTGCCAGCAGTATGCAGCCGAACACTGAAGCTTTCTTT
CASSMQPNTEAFF
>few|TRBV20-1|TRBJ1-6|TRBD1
TGCAGTGCTAGAGTGGGGACAGGGGCTTCACCCCTCCACTTT
CSARVGTGASPLHF
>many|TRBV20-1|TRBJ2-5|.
TGCAGTGCTTCCATGGGTCTAGTCCAAGAGACCCAGTACTTC
CSASMGLVQETQYF
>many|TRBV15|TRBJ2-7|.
TGTGCCACCAGCAGACAACGGTGGGGCCCCTACGAGCAGTACTTC
CATSRQRWGPYEQYF
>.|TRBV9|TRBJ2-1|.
TGTGCCAGCGGCGTAGGTCGACTCACCAATGAGCAGTTCTTC
CASGVGRLTNEQFF
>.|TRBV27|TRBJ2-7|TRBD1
TGTGCCAGCAGTTTATCCCCGACAGGGGCCGTCCGGGGGGAGCAGTACTTC
CASSLSPTGAVRGEQYF
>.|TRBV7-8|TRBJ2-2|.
TGTGCCAGCAGCTTAGCGGTGCCCGGGGAGAGGGACACCGGGGAGCTGTTTTTT
CASSLAVPGERDTGELFF
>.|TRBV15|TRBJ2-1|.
TGTGCCACCAGCAGAACCAGAATGGGGAATGAGCAGTTCTTC
CATSRTRMGNEQFF
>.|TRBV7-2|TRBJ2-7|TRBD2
TGTGCCAGCAGCGTGGCGGGAGTAGCGGGCTACGAGCAGTACTTC
CASSVAGVAGYEQYF
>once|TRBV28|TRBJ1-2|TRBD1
TGTGCCAGCAGCCCAGGGGGCCTCTATGGCTACACCTTC
CASSPGGLYGYTF
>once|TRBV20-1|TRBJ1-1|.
TGCAGTGCTAGAGGGACGGTGAACACTGAAGCTTTCTTT
CSARGTVNTEAFF
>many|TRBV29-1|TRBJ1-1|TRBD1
TGCAGCGTTACCGACAGGGCCTCGGACACTGAAGCTTTCTTT
CSVTDRASDTEAFF
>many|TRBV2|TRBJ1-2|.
TGTGCCAGCAGTGAAACAGTACAAAAATATGGCTACACCTTC
CASSETVQKYGYTF
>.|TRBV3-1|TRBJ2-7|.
TGTGCCAGCAGCCCCATGTCGACGAGGGGGGGTTCACGGGAGCAGTACTTC
CASSPMSTRGGSREQYF
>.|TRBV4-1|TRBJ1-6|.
TGCGCCAGCAGCCAAGTCGCAGGGGCAGGATCACCCCTCCACTTT
CASSQVAGAGSPLHF
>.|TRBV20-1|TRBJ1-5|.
TGCAGTGCTAGATACTCAAATCAGCCCCAGCATTTT
CSARYSNQPQHF
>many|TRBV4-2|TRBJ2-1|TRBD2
TGTGCCAGCAGCCGGCTGACTAGCTCCCATGAGCAGTTCTTC
CASSRLTSSHEQFF
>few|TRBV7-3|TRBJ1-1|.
TGTGCCAGCAGCTTTCAACGGGGCACTGAAGCTTTCTTT
CASSFQRGTEAFF
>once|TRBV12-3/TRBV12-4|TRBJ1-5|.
TGTGCCAGCAGTGACGACAGCAATCAGCCCCAGCATTTT
CASSDDSNQPQHF
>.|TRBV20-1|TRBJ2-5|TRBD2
TGCAGTGCCCTCTTAGGTCTAGCGGGTGATGGAGGCGAGACCCAGTACTTC
CSALLGLAGDGGETQYF
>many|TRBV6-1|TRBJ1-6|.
TGTGCCAGCAGTGACAGGGATAATTCACCCCTCCACTTT
CASSDRDNSPLHF